The source of this T cell receptor (beta chain) is a study of blood T cells in healthy people across ages. Overall study findings and caveats: Diversity was estimated from one million T cells, and these estimates were considered underestimates. Per-million-T-cell TCR beta diversity fell roughly linearly with age.

All donors came from Russia, were Caucasian and healthy, and spanned ages roughly 6 to 95. Every donor provided roughly 10 milliliters of peripheral blood. The V end lost 1 base, the J end lost 4 bases, and 11 bases lay between the germline ends. Germline CDR1 reads SGHNT; CDR2 reads YYREEE (reference sequence). CDR3 size: 15 residues. The count of this clonotype is one. The target antigen is unknown. With a J-beta primer mix and a sample-barcoded 5' primer, a second PCR ran roughly 6 to 12 cycles. MiXCR, applied by TCRdb to the 5' RACE reads, yields one record per CDR3 protein. Of about 1.1 million distinct CDR3 sequences listed, under 40% were seen once; the top ten hold over 10%.

The sequenced sample consisted of blood. The chain joins TRBV5-4 to TRBJ2-2; maybe TRBD2 (7 bases). The receptor was derived from a man younger than 35 in good health. The CDR3 sequence: CASSLRGARTGELFF. CDR3 bases: TGTGCCAGCAGCTTGCGGGGGGCGCGCACCGGGGAGCTGTTTTTT.